The clone carrying this T cell receptor beta chain was counted a few times. Antigen unknown. This sample stems from a study of cytomegalovirus exposure and HLA in healthy donors. Study-level points and caveats: In an earlier analysis, about 87% or about 30%: the productive usage of most TCR beta V segments.

V lost 6 bases to trimming and J lost 0 bases, with 11 bases between them. From germline, CDR1 is ENHRY and CDR2 SYGVKD. There are 14 residues in the CDR3. The PCR ran on 60 Vbeta and 13 Jbeta primers. Repertoires were generated with immunoSEQ multiplex PCR, while TCRdb's copy carries only in-frame clones and drops some. The sample includes more than 110,000 clones, roughly 80% of them seen just once. The chain links TRBV10-3 to TRBJ1-1, with a weak D call TRBD1 (5 bases). The specimen sequenced was PBMCs. This TCR was sampled from a man aged 40-55 years in good health and CMV-seropositive. In DNA, the CDR3 is TGTGCCATCAGGGACACAGGCCTGAACACTGAAGCTTTCTTT. As protein: CAIRDTGLNTEAFF.